What follows is one TCR beta chain and its context. The antigen is unknown. This sample stems from a study of shared clonotypes between healthy human individuals. Study results and limitations: Estimated clonotype richness was generally higher in naive than memory subsets.

Genomic DNA per cell subset filled all wells of several immunoSEQ plates. Original analysis: For the immunoSEQ data, sequences were junction-only without quality scores, so filtering differed. Assay used: immunoSEQ multiplex PCR; TCRdb lists only in-frame clones, some missing. For V, J and clone size, that table is used; D and trimming come from the DNA. The table lists about 1,500,000 clones, roughly 96% of them singletons. The study drew its donors from healthy HIV-negative adults without recent acute infections or vaccinations. Unmatched junction bases numbered 3, after V lost 0 bases and J lost 2 bases. The CDR3 extends over 16 amino acids. Germline CDR1 MNHEY, CDR2 SVGAGI.

The V and J genes are TRBV6-5 and TRBJ2-3, with 9 positions matching TRBD2. This clonotype originated in a man aged 25 to 40 in good health. The sequenced sample was naive CD4+ T cells sorted from blood. The subset: CD45RA+ positively selected. Written as DNA, the CDR3 is TGTGCCAGCAGTTACTCGGCTAGCGGGATCACAGATACGCAGTATTTT. Amino acids: CASSYSASGITDTQYF.